The 29 T cell receptor beta chains listed next were all sequenced from one sample in a study of T cells in Graves' hyperthyroidism and ophthalmopathy. Amplification targeted TCR beta CDR3 regions from RNA transcripts. Researchers ran a first-round RT-PCR on the TCR CDR3 using the HTBI primer set. Each CDR3 protein is one row after TCRdb ran MiXCR on the multiplex PCR reads. The sample contains roughly 240,000 distinct CDR3 sequences, approximately 25% of which appear only once. Sample: blood. The receptors stem from a woman in her thirties or forties with Graves' ophthalmopathy.

This clonotype was detected ten times or more. The V gene is TRBV19, the J gene TRBJ1-1; 7 bases are a match to TRBD1. The CDR3 runs 16 residues. The germline CDR1 and CDR2 sequences are LNHDA and SQIVND (reference sequence). The J segment lost 5 bases and the V segment lost 2 bases, leaving 11 bases of the junction unmatched. CDR3 sequence reads: CASSIFPTGVGTEAFF. The CDR3, as DNA: TGTGCCAGTAGTATATTCCCCACAGGGGTTGGGACTGAAGCTTTCTTT. Combining the CDR3 with reference TRBV19 and TRBJ1-1 gives the whole variable domain DGGITQSPKYLFRKEGQNVTLSCEQNLNHDAMYWYRQDPGQGLRLIYYSQIVNDFQKGDIAEGYSVSREKKESFPLTVTSAQKNPTAFYLCASSIFPTGVGTEAFFGQGTRLTVV.

This clonotype turned up a few times. This chain uses TRBV20-1 with TRBJ2-2, with a weak D call TRBD1 (6 bases). V lost 1 base and J 1 base, leaving 10 bases between the germline ends. The CDR3 loop spans 15 amino acids. Germline CDR1 DFQATT, CDR2 SNEGSKA (reference sequence). DNA for the CDR3: TGCAGTGCTAGAGCAGGACAGTTGAACACCGGGGAGCTGTTTTTT. It specifies CSARAGQLNTGELFF.

This chain links TRBV28 with TRBJ2-5, with unresolved D. CDR1 is MDHEN and CDR2 is SYDVKM in the germline V gene. V was cut by 6 bases and J by 5 bases, with 19 bases left in between. The CDR3 consists of 15 residues. Here the CDR3 reads CASSPLAAGSETQYF. CDR3 sequence (DNA): TGTGCCAGCAGCCCACTCGCCGCCGGATCGGAGACCCAGTACTTC.

The DNA for the CDR3 is TGTGCCAGCAGCATGGGGGGAGGGGGAATTTACGAGCAGTACTTC. Amino acid sequence: CASSMGGGGIYEQYF. The chain uses TRBV6-1 and TRBJ2-7; D may be TRBD2 (7 bases). The CDR3 has 15 amino acids. Germline CDR1 and CDR2: MNHNS and SASEGT. Between the trimmed V and J ends, which lost 6 bases and 4 bases, there was a span of 19 bases.

This clonotype was recorded at least ten times. This rearrangement joins TRBV28 to TRBJ1-5; D gene unclear. The germline gives CDR1 MDHEN, CDR2 SYDVKM. Trimming removed 3 bases at V and 8 bases at J, with 8 bases between. This CDR3 comprises 12 residues. This chain's CDR3 is CASSFSGKPQHF. The CDR3, as DNA: TGTGCCAGCAGTTTTTCGGGTAAGCCCCAGCATTTT.

This clonotype was found many times. The V call is TRBV7-9, the J call TRBJ1-1; TRBD1 is a possible D gene (5 bases). V lost 0 bases, J lost 8 bases, and 10 bases lay in between. Germline values: CDR1 SEHNR, CDR2 FQNEAQ (reference sequence). The CDR3 runs to 13 residues. This CDR3 reads CASSLAQGEEAFF. The CDR3, as DNA: TGTGCCAGCAGCTTAGCCCAAGGGGAGGAAGCTTTCTTT.

This clonotype was observed at least ten times. This sequence joins TRBV6-5 and TRBJ1-5; weak D call: TRBD1 (5 bases). Germline values: CDR1 MNHEY, CDR2 SVGAGI. The CDR3 covers 14 residues. Trimming pared 4 bases from V and 5 bases from J, leaving 12 bases between. The CDR3: CASSSGLTDQPQHF. The CDR3 bases are TGTGCCAGCAGTTCGGGGCTTACAGATCAGCCCCAGCATTTT.

This clonotype has a count of ten or more. The chain links TRBV30 to TRBJ2-7; TRBD2 might be the D (5 bases). V was clipped by 0 bases and J by 6 bases, with 12 bases between them. The CDR3 is 13 amino acids. Germline values: CDR1 GTSNPN, CDR2 SVGIG (reference sequence). The CDR3 region is CAWSVRQSGEQYF. The CDR3 DNA is TGTGCCTGGAGTGTACGACAAAGCGGCGAGCAGTACTTC.

This clonotype was seen repeatedly, ten times or more. V gene TRBV6-5 combines with J gene TRBJ1-2; no definite D call. V lost 0 bases, J lost 8 bases, and 22 bases lay in between. The germline V gene encodes CDR1 MNHEY and CDR2 SVGAGI. The CDR3 consists of 17 residues. Here the CDR3 DNA reads TGTGCCAGCAGTTACTCGAGGAGTGGGTCTGTGGACGTGGGCTACACCTTC. This translates into CASSYSRSGSVDVGYTF.

This chain joins TRBV24-1 and TRBJ1-3; tentative D call: TRBD1 (6 bases). The CDR3 consists of 15 residues. In germline, CDR1 is KGHDR, CDR2 SFDVKD. Between the trimmed V and J ends, which lost 6 bases and 4 bases, there was a span of 15 bases. This CDR3 reads CATSTGGQLGNTIYF. CDR3 nucleotides: TGTGCCACCAGTACGGGGGGGCAGCTCGGAAACACCATATATTTT.

This clonotype was seen ten or more times. The genes are TRBV30 and TRBJ1-5; 7 bases fit TRBD1. There are 15 residues in the CDR3. Germline-derived CDR1 and CDR2 are GTSNPN and SVGIG (reference sequence). The junction had 6 bases not matched to a gene; V was cut back by 0 bases and J by 4 bases. The CDR3 protein is CAWSVLKQGNQPQHF. The CDR3, as DNA: TGTGCCTGGAGTGTACTAAAACAGGGGAATCAGCCCCAGCATTTT.

This sequence joins TRBV27 and TRBJ1-2; 7 nucleotides align to TRBD1. V was pared by 1 base and J by 8 bases, with 7 bases of the junction left unmatched. This CDR3 has 14 residues. The germline V gene has CDR1 MNHEY and CDR2 SMNVEV (reference sequence). CDR3 residues: CASSLFSGQEGYTF. The CDR3 DNA sequence: TGTGCCAGCAGTTTATTCTCCGGACAGGAGGGCTACACCTTC.

This clonotype was observed at least ten times. The chain combines TRBV9 with TRBJ2-1; 8 bases fit TRBD2. The CDR3 runs 16 residues. V was clipped by 4 bases and J by 4 bases; unmatched bases: 10. In germline, CDR1 is SGDLS, CDR2 YYNGEE. This chain's CDR3 is CASSPRLANGYNEQFF. The CDR3 nucleotides read TGTGCCAGCAGCCCCCGACTAGCGAATGGGTACAATGAGCAGTTCTTC.

This clonotype was seen once. This chain joins TRBV6-1 and TRBJ2-7, with 8 bases aligning to TRBD2. V shed 7 bases, J shed 3 bases, and the junction held 17 bases outside the gene matches. The CDR3 consists of 17 residues. The germline V gene encodes CDR1 MNHNS and CDR2 SASEGT. The CDR3 sequence: CASTRIRAGADYYEQYF. The CDR3, as DNA: TGTGCCAGCACTCGAATCAGAGCGGGGGCCGACTACTACGAGCAGTACTTC.

This chain connects TRBV12-5 to TRBJ2-7; TRBD2 matches at 10 bases. CDR3 length: 15 residues. CDR1 and CDR2 (germline): LGHNT, FRNRAP. V lost 7 bases and J lost 5; bases outside the gene matches: 11. CDR3 DNA: TGTGCTAGTGCCCGCGGTAGCGGGAGGATCGACGAGCAGTACTTC. As protein: CASARGSGRIDEQYF.

This clonotype was detected many times. The chain is built from TRBV6-2 or TRBV6-3 and TRBJ2-7; TRBD2 aligns across 8 bases. The V and J ends lost 6 bases and 5 bases, in that order; junction bases with no gene match: 6. Germline values: CDR1 MNHEY, CDR2 SVGEGT. The CDR3 totals 13 residues. The CDR3 reads CASRPLAANEQYF. Here the CDR3 DNA reads TGTGCCAGCAGACCACTAGCGGCCAACGAGCAGTACTTC.

The chain uses TRBV2 and TRBJ1-1; D unclear. The germline CDR1 and CDR2 sequences are SNHLY and FYNNEI. Trimming took off 3 bases at V and 3 bases at J, with 8 bases between the two ends. The length of the CDR3 is 13 residues. CDR3 nucleotides: TGTGCCAGCAGTGAGATGGAGGACACTGAAGCTTTCTTT. It is translated as CASSEMEDTEAFF.

At least ten counts were recorded for this clonotype. The V call is TRBV2, the J call TRBJ2-2; D gene uncertain. Germline loops: CDR1 SNHLY, CDR2 FYNNEI. The ends were cut back, 8 bases at V and 0 bases at J, with 10 bases in the middle. The CDR3 is 14 residues long. CDR3 nucleotides: TGTGCCAGCGGCTATGGAACGAACACCGGGGAGCTGTTTTTT. Translated, it gives CASGYGTNTGELFF.

This clonotype was seen at least ten times. This chain links TRBV20-1 with TRBJ2-7; TRBD2 is a possible D gene (6 bases). V lost 3 bases and J 7 bases, leaving 22 bases between the germline ends. This CDR3 has 15 amino acids. CDR1 is DFQATT and CDR2 is SNEGSKA in the germline V gene (reference sequence). The CDR3 sequence: CSASPGLPSPWEQYF. CDR3 sequence (DNA): TGCAGTGCTAGTCCCGGACTACCGTCCCCCTGGGAGCAGTACTTC.

This clonotype came up many times. This chain joins TRBV5-6 and TRBJ2-6; D is possibly TRBD1 (5 bases). Germline V lookup: CDR1 SGHDT, CDR2 YYEEEE. This CDR3 is 16 amino acids long. Trimming removed 0 bases from V and 4 bases from J, with 11 bases in between. CDR3: CASSLAPGSGANVLTF. Here the CDR3 DNA reads TGTGCCAGCAGCTTGGCCCCAGGGTCAGGGGCCAACGTCCTGACTTTC.

This clonotype has at least ten counts. The chain links TRBV6-1 to TRBJ2-3; TRBD2 matches 8 bases. This CDR3 is 16 amino acids long. CDR1 and CDR2 from the germline V gene are MNHNS and SASEGT. Trimming at V came to 0 bases and at J to 3 bases, leaving 5 bases not matched to a gene. CDR3 DNA sequence: TGTGCCAGCAGTGAAGCGAGGGGACTAGTGACAGATACGCAGTATTTT. It yields the protein CASSEARGLVTDTQYF.

This clonotype was detected many times. The genes are TRBV3-1 and TRBJ2-5, with 7 bases lining up with TRBD2. The CDR3 contains 18 residues. The germline gives CDR1 LGHDT, CDR2 YNNKEL (reference sequence). V trimming: 1 base; J trimming: 7 bases; junction bases outside the gene matches: 18. DNA of the CDR3: TGTGCCAGCAGCCAAGGGTATCAGACTAGCCCCAAGCATGGGACCCAGTACTTC. Translation gives CASSQGYQTSPKHGTQYF.

This clonotype was observed a handful of times. The rearrangement uses TRBV20-1 and TRBJ2-2; D is possibly TRBD1 or TRBD2 (7 bases each). The CDR3 is 14 residues long. Trimming pared 7 bases from V and 4 bases from J, leaving 16 bases between. The germline V gene encodes CDR1 DFQATT and CDR2 SNEGSKA (reference sequence). The CDR3 DNA reads TGCAGTGGCGGCAGGGGGGGGAGCACCGGGGAGCTGTTTTTT. Its translation: CSGGRGGSTGELFF.

This clonotype has at least ten counts. The chain recombines TRBV2 with TRBJ2-7, with D perhaps matching TRBD1 (6 bases). Trimming cost V 4 bases and J 3 bases, with 10 bases left between them. The CDR3 has 13 residues. Germline V lookup: CDR1 SNHLY, CDR2 FYNNEI. The CDR3 region is CASSVEQGYEQYF. The CDR3 nucleotides are TGTGCCAGCAGTGTGGAACAGGGCTACGAGCAGTACTTC.

At least ten counts were recorded for this clonotype. The CDR3 protein is CASSSGTSGRPYEQYF. The CDR3 DNA sequence: TGTGCCAGCAGCTCCGGGACTAGCGGGAGACCCTACGAGCAGTACTTC. This chain connects TRBV7-2 to TRBJ2-7; TRBD2 agrees at 14 bases. The CDR3 sequence is 16 residues long. V lost 4 bases and J lost 2; bases outside the gene matches: 4. CDR1 SGHTA and CDR2 FQGNSA come from the germline V gene.

This clonotype was observed at least ten times. V is TRBV6-1 and J is TRBJ2-5; D gene ambiguous. Trimming pared 4 bases from V and 6 bases from J, leaving 9 bases between. The germline V gene encodes CDR1 MNHNS and CDR2 SASEGT. The CDR3 is made up of 12 amino acids. The CDR3, as DNA: TGTGCCAGCAGTGCGGAAAGGAAGACCCAGTACTTC. Residues: CASSAERKTQYF.

In this sample, this clonotype turned up many times. This rearrangement joins TRBV28 to TRBJ2-5; 9 positions agree with TRBD1. Germline V gives CDR1 MDHEN, CDR2 SYDVKM. After removal of 5 bases from V and 5 bases from J, the junction contained 9 bases not matched to a gene. This CDR3 has 15 residues. In DNA form, the CDR3 reads TGTGCCAGCAGTATAGACGGGACAGGGTCCGAGACCCAGTACTTC. Amino acids: CASSIDGTGSETQYF.

This clonotype showed up many times. This chain uses TRBV19 with TRBJ1-2; D not certain. This CDR3 is 11 amino acids long. Per the germline V gene, CDR1 is LNHDA and CDR2 is SQIVND (reference sequence). Trimming pared 7 bases from V and 8 bases from J, leaving 11 bases between. CDR3 DNA: TGTGCCAGTACCCGGGGATTGGGCTACACCTTC. Encoded protein: CASTRGLGYTF.

This clonotype appeared many times. The chain couples TRBV4-2 to TRBJ2-7, with 9 bases that match TRBD2. The trim removed 3 bases at V and 0 bases at J, leaving 3 bases unmatched. The CDR3 loop spans 15 amino acids. Germline V gene lookup returns CDR1 LGHNA and CDR2 YNFKEQ. CDR3 DNA: TGTGCCAGCAGCCACGCGGGAGGGAGCTCCTACGAGCAGTACTTC. Translating gives CASSHAGGSSYEQYF.